The 25 T cell receptor beta chains below were found in one sample sequenced in a study of T cell clones after liver transplantation. Using immunoSEQ multiplex PCR, the repertoire was profiled, and TCRdb retains in-frame clones only, with some absent. The data contain roughly 74,000 clones, about 80% of them singletons. The specimen was CD4+ T cells from blood, collected before liver transplant. The receptors originated from a human donor who received a liver transplant.

The chain combines TRBV19 with TRBJ1-4, with 10 bases aligning to TRBD1. The CDR3 runs to 17 residues. The V segment lost 5 bases and the J segment 1 base; nucleotides outside the gene matches: 7. Looked up from germline, CDR1 is LNHDA and CDR2 is SQIVND (reference sequence). CDR3 residues: CASSSTGGGRTNEKLFF. The DNA for the CDR3 is TGTGCCAGTAGTTCGACAGGGGGCGGAAGAACTAATGAAAAACTGTTTTTT. The full variable domain, completed using reference TRBV19 and TRBJ1-4, is DGGITQSPKYLFRKEGQNVTLSCEQNLNHDAMYWYRQDPGQGLRLIYYSQIVNDFQKGDIAEGYSVSREKKESFPLTVTSAQKNPTAFYLCASSSTGGGRTNEKLFFGSGTQLSVL.

This chain connects TRBV7-3 to TRBJ2-3; 8 nucleotides agree with TRBD1. Trimming removed 5 bases from V and 3 bases from J; junction bases left unmatched: 7. CDR1 is SGHTA and CDR2 is FQGTGA in the germline V gene. The CDR3 runs 15 residues. The CDR3 DNA is TGTGCCAGCAGCCCGGGACAGGTGAAGACAGATACGCAGTATTTT. Its protein is CASSPGQVKTDTQYF. Drawing the rest from reference TRBV7-3 and TRBJ2-3, the complete variable domain is GAGVSQTPSNKVTEKGKYVELRCDPISGHTALYWYRQSLGQGPEFLIYFQGTGAADDSGLPNDRFFAVRPEGSVSTLKIQRTERGDSAVYLCASSPGQVKTDTQYFGPGTRLTVL.

This rearrangement joins TRBV7-3 to TRBJ2-1; D remains ambiguous. The germline gives CDR1 SGHTA, CDR2 FQGTGA. The ends were cut back, 5 bases at V and 0 bases at J, with 11 bases in the middle. The CDR3 is made up of 15 amino acids. The CDR3 nucleotides read TGTGCCAGCAGCCCGACCGAAAGCTCCTACAATGAGCAGTTCTTC. Its translation: CASSPTESSYNEQFF. Using reference TRBV7-3 and TRBJ2-1 for the parts outside the CDR3, the full variable domain is GAGVSQTPSNKVTEKGKYVELRCDPISGHTALYWYRQSLGQGPEFLIYFQGTGAADDSGLPNDRFFAVRPEGSVSTLKIQRTERGDSAVYLCASSPTESSYNEQFFGPGTRLTVL.

The rearrangement joins TRBV28 to TRBJ2-5; D is perhaps TRBD1 (5 bases). Germline assignment: CDR1 MDHEN and CDR2 SYDVKM. The CDR3 runs to 16 residues. Between the trimmed V and J ends, which lost 4 bases and 3 bases, there was a span of 18 bases. As DNA, the CDR3 is TGTGCCAGCAGTTCCCCCGGCCTCACAGGAAAAGAGACCCAGTACTTC. It specifies CASSSPGLTGKETQYF.

The chain combines TRBV27 with TRBJ2-3, with D tentatively TRBD2 (6 bases). CDR3 length: 14 amino acids. Germline loops: CDR1 MNHEY, CDR2 SMNVEV (reference sequence). Trimming removed 5 bases from V and 2 bases from J, with 11 bases in between. DNA for the CDR3: TGTGCCAGCAGTCCCGGAGGGGACACAGATACGCAGTATTTT. It translates to CASSPGGDTDTQYF.

The rearrangement uses TRBV7-2 and TRBJ2-3, with D hard to call. The CDR3 has 14 amino acids. Germline V CDR1 and CDR2: SGHTA, FQGNSA. With 5 bases removed from V and 4 bases from J, the gap between germline ends came to 13 bases. Written as DNA, the CDR3 is TGTGCCAGCAGCCCTGGGTTCGCCGCAGATACGCAGTATTTT. This encodes CASSPGFAADTQYF.

The chain combines TRBV15 with TRBJ2-7; D tentatively reads TRBD1 or TRBD2 (6 bases each). This CDR3 is built from 15 residues. Germline assignment: CDR1 LNHNV and CDR2 YYDKDF (reference sequence). V dropped 1 base and J dropped 4 bases, with 14 bases sitting between them. The CDR3 is CATSRVAGGEYEQYF. The CDR3 DNA reads TGTGCCACCAGCAGAGTGGCCGGGGGCGAATACGAGCAGTACTTC.

The table lists this clone with a count of one. The rearrangement uses TRBV28 and TRBJ1-1, with 7 bases fitting TRBD1. The V gene's germline CDR1 is MDHEN and CDR2 SYDVKM. V lost 7 bases to trimming and J lost 0 bases; unmatched junction nucleotides: 11. This CDR3 region has 16 residues. CDR3 protein: CASTVTGRSMNTEAFF. The CDR3, as DNA: TGTGCCAGCACCGTGACAGGGAGATCCATGAACACTGAAGCTTTCTTT. The full variable domain, with the rest looked up from reference TRBV28 and TRBJ1-1, is DVKVTQSSRYLVKRTGEKVFLECVQDMDHENMFWYRQDPGLGLRLIYFSYDVKMKEKGDIPEGYSVSREKKERFSLILESASTNQTSMYLCASTVTGRSMNTEAFFGQGTRLTVV.

The J gene is TRBJ2-3, the V gene TRBV5-4; unclear D gene. Per germline, CDR1 SGHNT and CDR2 YYREEE (reference sequence). The CDR3 is 13 amino acids. Trimming removed 2 bases at V and 0 bases at J, with 4 bases between. CDR3 DNA sequence: TGTGCCAGCAGCTTACTAAGCACAGATACGCAGTATTTT. Translation gives CASSLLSTDTQYF.

This rearrangement joins TRBV15 to TRBJ1-5; D gene uncertain. CDR3 size: 17 residues. From germline, CDR1 is LNHNV and CDR2 YYDKDF (reference sequence). Deletions cut 0 bases from V and 1 base from J, with 13 bases between. Written as DNA, the CDR3 is TGTGCCACCAGCAGAGATGGGAAGGGCCGAAGCAATCAGCCCCAGCATTTT. This encodes CATSRDGKGRSNQPQHF.

The V gene is TRBV6-6, the J gene TRBJ1-5; D is ambiguous. Trimming stripped 6 bases from V and 0 bases from J, with 9 bases between. The CDR3 has 14 amino acids. Germline CDR1 MNHNY, CDR2 SVGAGI (reference sequence). This CDR3 reads CASSGSYSNQPQHF. As DNA, the CDR3 is TGTGCCAGCAGCGGATCGTATAGCAATCAGCCCCAGCATTTT.

The chain carries TRBV28 and TRBJ1-5, with D perhaps TRBD1 (6 bases). CDR1 MDHEN and CDR2 SYDVKM come from the germline V gene. Trimming removed 6 bases from V and 7 bases from J, with 19 bases in between. This CDR3 comprises 15 residues. The CDR3 region is CASSPGGALEQPQHF. The CDR3 region has the DNA TGTGCCAGCAGCCCCGGGGGGGCGCTAGAACAGCCCCAGCATTTT. Combining the CDR3 with reference TRBV28 and TRBJ1-5 gives the whole variable domain DVKVTQSSRYLVKRTGEKVFLECVQDMDHENMFWYRQDPGLGLRLIYFSYDVKMKEKGDIPEGYSVSREKKERFSLILESASTNQTSMYLCASSPGGALEQPQHFGDGTRLSIL.

This clone is a singleton in its sample. V gene TRBV28 combines with J gene TRBJ1-4, with a weak D call TRBD1 (5 bases). Trimming left V 3 bases short and J 3 bases short, with 11 bases between. This CDR3 contains 15 residues. Germline V CDR1 and CDR2: MDHEN, SYDVKM. The CDR3 sequence is CASSFQGSPNEKLFF. DNA of the CDR3: TGTGCCAGCAGTTTCCAGGGATCCCCTAATGAAAAACTGTTTTTT.

The V call is TRBV30, the J call TRBJ2-7; perhaps D is TRBD1 or TRBD2 (5 bases each). The ends were cut back, 8 bases at V and 5 bases at J, with 13 bases in the middle. The CDR3 is made up of 11 amino acids. Per germline, CDR1 GTSNPN and CDR2 SVGIG (reference sequence). The CDR3 is CAQQGVNEQYF. The DNA for the CDR3 is TGTGCCCAGCAGGGAGTTAACGAGCAGTACTTC.

The rearrangement links TRBV5-1 to TRBJ2-7, with D possibly being TRBD1 (6 bases). Trimming cost V 3 bases and J 2 bases, with 12 bases left between them. Germline V gives CDR1 SGHRS, CDR2 YFSETQ. The CDR3 totals 14 residues. Written as DNA, the CDR3 is TGCGCCAGCAGCTCGGACAGACGTACCTACGAGCAGTACTTC. It translates to CASSSDRRTYEQYF.

The chain is built from TRBV5-4 and TRBJ1-2; the D is unclear. The CDR3 spans 13 residues. The V end was cut by 2 bases, the J end by 2 bases, with 7 bases between. The germline gives CDR1 SGHNT, CDR2 YYREEE (reference sequence). CDR3 DNA sequence: TGTGCCAGCAGCTTTGGCAGAAACTATGGCTACACCTTC. Translated: CASSFGRNYGYTF.

The chain recombines TRBV9 with TRBJ2-6, with 15 bases that match TRBD2. Germline V lookup: CDR1 SGDLS, CDR2 YYNGEE. Trimming cost V 3 bases and J 1 base; bases outside gene matches: 17. The CDR3 length is 23 residues. Here the CDR3 reads CASSGRPIGLAGGPRSGANVLTF. The CDR3 DNA reads TGTGCCAGCAGCGGTAGGCCTATAGGACTAGCGGGAGGGCCTAGGTCTGGGGCCAACGTCCTGACTTTC.

This clone was counted a single time. V gene TRBV28 combines with J gene TRBJ1-1, with D tentatively TRBD1 (5 bases). Trimming shortened V by 2 bases and J by 2 bases, and 12 bases separated the two germline ends. The CDR3 covers 15 residues. Germline V CDR1 and CDR2: MDHEN, SYDVKM. CDR3 in amino acids: CASSLERGGNTEAFF. CDR3 coding DNA: TGTGCCAGCAGTTTAGAAAGGGGTGGAAACACTGAAGCTTTCTTT.

The chain joins TRBV6-1 to TRBJ2-7; D might be TRBD1 (6 bases). The CDR3 spans 17 residues. Per germline, CDR1 MNHNS and CDR2 SASEGT. Between the trimmed V and J ends, which lost 1 base and 4 bases, there was a span of 20 bases. CDR3 protein: CASSEGWSRGLKYEQYF. The CDR3 coding sequence is TGTGCCAGCAGTGAAGGGTGGTCCAGGGGCCTAAAGTACGAGCAGTACTTC.

This clone occurred once. V gene TRBV11-2 combines with J gene TRBJ2-6; no definite D call. This CDR3 spans 13 amino acids. Trimming left V 1 base short and J 4 bases short, with 2 bases between. Germline lookup yields CDR1 SGHAT and CDR2 FQNNGV. The DNA for the CDR3 is TGTGCCAGCAGCTTAGCCGGGGCCAACGTCCTGACTTTC. This codes for CASSLAGANVLTF.

With regard to this clone: At one of its ends the junction is not consistent with the germline gene, which may arise from a read error. This chain joins TRBV6-6 and TRBJ1-4, with TRBD1 identical over 10 bases. The CDR3 totals 16 residues. Per germline, CDR1 MNHNY and CDR2 SVGAGI (reference sequence). In DNA, the CDR3 is TGTGCCAGCAGTCACTCACCCGGGACAGGGGTGGAAAAACTGTTTTTT. This sequence encodes CASSHSPGTGVEKLFF.

This chain connects TRBV7-3 to TRBJ1-1; D not resolved. The CDR3 covers 12 residues. CDR1 is SGHTA, CDR2 FQGTGA, per germline. Trimming removed 8 bases from V and 2 bases from J, with 9 bases in between. CDR3 protein: CASGRSNTEAFF. DNA of the CDR3: TGTGCCAGCGGACGGAGCAACACTGAAGCTTTCTTT.

The chain carries TRBV11-2 and TRBJ2-1, with TRBD2 as a possible D gene (5 bases). This CDR3 has 15 amino acids. The germline gives CDR1 SGHAT, CDR2 FQNNGV. V lost 6 bases, J lost 9 bases, and 21 bases lay in between. This CDR3 is CASSLQTGGWGEQFF. CDR3 bases: TGTGCCAGCAGTTTACAAACCGGAGGCTGGGGTGAGCAGTTCTTC.

V is TRBV7-2 and J is TRBJ2-1; D call uncertain. This CDR3 has 12 amino acids. With 4 bases removed from V and 10 bases from J, the gap between germline ends came to 11 bases. CDR1 and CDR2 (germline): SGHTA, FQGNSA. CDR3 in amino acids: CASSSYMDEQFF. Written as DNA, the CDR3 is TGTGCCAGCAGCTCGTACATGGACGAGCAGTTCTTC.

The chain uses TRBV27 and TRBJ2-7; 9 bases line up with TRBD1. This CDR3 comprises 14 residues. V was pared by 6 bases and J by 4 bases, with 7 bases of the junction left unmatched. The germline V gene has CDR1 MNHEY and CDR2 SMNVEV (reference sequence). The CDR3 region has the DNA TGTGCCAGCAGCCGGACAGGGGTGACGTACGAGCAGTACTTC. Protein product: CASSRTGVTYEQYF.